The clone carrying this T cell receptor beta chain was counted between two and nine times. Its antigen is not known. CD45RO-negative, CCR7-selected cells formed the naive CD8 fraction, which excluded terminally differentiated effector memory CD45RA+ cells. This sample was included in a study of shared clonotypes between healthy human individuals. Study results and limitations: Clonotypes which were not shared had lower generation probabilities than clonotypes that all four donors shared. What naive subsets generally showed was a larger estimated richness than memory subsets showed. Sharing across four donors was highest in naive CD4 (roughly 5%) and lowest in memory CD8 (around 0.4%).

The CDR3 spans 14 residues. With V trimmed by 4 bases and J by 1 base, 4 bases remained unmatched. Germline V gives CDR1 SGHRS, CDR2 YFSETQ. Once extracted for a subset, genomic DNA was divided evenly among several immunoSEQ plates. Using immunoSEQ multiplex PCR, the repertoire was profiled, and TCRdb retains in-frame clones only, with some absent. The sample holds approximately 1.9 million clones, roughly 95% seen once. The specimen was naive CD8+ T cells from PBMCs. This sequence originates from a man younger than 35 in good health. Some clones in this sample may be carry-over from other donors' samples. J is TRBJ1-1 and V is TRBV5-1, with 7 bases aligning to TRBD1. The CDR3 loop reads CASSPGQRNTEAFF. CDR3 bases: TGCGCCAGCAGCCCGGGACAGAGGAACACTGAAGCTTTCTTT.